Listed below are T cell receptor beta chains from one sample, sequenced in a study of blood T cells in healthy people across ages. One entry per CDR3 protein results from TCRdb running MiXCR on the 5' RACE reads. The table records about 720,000 distinct CDR3 sequences, around a fifth of them present only once. The sequenced sample consisted of blood. These receptors all come from a man aged 65 to 85 in good health. CDR3s include the opening cysteine and the closing phenylalanine or tryptophan. The D gene is left open where the match is weak. Clone size is shown for a subset of rows, as once, few, many or a class of expanded clone.

j_call v_call clone_size d_call cdr3_nt cdr3_aa
TRBJ1-2 TRBV3-1 few - TGTGCCAGCAGCCTCGGGTTCGGGGGGCGCGTCTATGGCTACACCTTC CASSLGFGGRVYGYTF
TRBJ2-5 TRBV11-2 few TRBD2 TGTGCCAGCAGCTTACTTAGCGGGAGTCGTCAAGAGACCCAGTACTTC CASSLLSGSRQETQYF
TRBJ1-3 TRBV28 few - TGTGCCAGCAGGTCCGCGGACGCCTCTGGAAACACCATATATTTT CASRSADASGNTIYF
TRBJ1-4 TRBV7-9 - TRBD1 TGTGCCAGCAGCTTAGCGACAGGGAATGAAAAACTGTTTTTT CASSLATGNEKLFF
TRBJ2-1 TRBV6-2/TRBV6-3 many TRBD2 TGTGCCAGCAGGGGGGGGACTAGCGGGAGATCATACAATGAGCAGTTCTTC CASRGGTSGRSYNEQFF
TRBJ1-1 TRBV20-1 - - TGCAGTGCTAGAGATCACAGGCAGGGACCCCTGGCCATGAACACTGAAGCTTTCTTT CSARDHRQGPLAMNTEAFF
TRBJ2-1 TRBV6-5 - - TGTGCCAGCAGCCGGACTTTGTACAATGAGCAGTTCTTC CASSRTLYNEQFF
TRBJ2-1 TRBV12-3/TRBV12-4 few TRBD2 TGTGCCAGCAGTTTCGGGGGGGCGGTCTACAATGAGCAGTTCTTC CASSFGGAVYNEQFF
TRBJ2-5 TRBV14 - - TGTGCCAGCAGCCAAGATTGGAGGCAGAGAAAGTTCTTC CASSQDWRQRKFF
TRBJ1-4 TRBV28 few - TGTGCCAGCAGTTCCCCGCGGGGGCCGGCTAATGAAAAACTGTTTTTT CASSSPRGPANEKLFF
TRBJ1-4 TRBV7-6 - - TGTGCCAGCAGCTCCTCTACCTCAACTAATGAAAAACTGTTTTTT CASSSSTSTNEKLFF
TRBJ1-1 TRBV7-2 few - TGTGCCAGCAGCTTAGTGGGTTGGACTGAAGCTTTCTTT CASSLVGWTEAFF
TRBJ2-1 TRBV15 few - TGTGCCACCAGTAGTAACAGAGACAATGAGCAGTTCTTC CATSSNRDNEQFF
TRBJ1-2 TRBV12-3/TRBV12-4 - - TGTGCCAGCGAGACATCGAGGGGCTACACCTTC CASETSRGYTF